A selection of T cell receptor beta chains follows, all from one sample in a study of T cell responses to AZD1222 COVID-19 vaccine. Only in-frame clones appear in the TCRdb table, and some are missing; sequencing was by immunoSEQ multiplex PCR. The sample contains some 190,000 clones, 80% to 95% of which appear only once. Sequencing was performed on peripheral blood, taken 28 days after the second AZD1222 dose. Every receptor here comes from an adult who received the AZD1222 COVID-19 vaccine. The CDR3 runs from the conserved cysteine through the conserved F or W. A D gene is named only where the DNA matches it firmly. Size is stated for part of the rows, as once, few or many counts, or as a class when the clone is expanded.

D,size,V,J,CDR3,DNA
TRBD2,-,TRBV12-5,TRBJ2-1,CASGLPGSGRSYNEQFF,TGTGCTAGTGGTTTGCCCGGAAGCGGGAGGTCCTACAATGAGCAGTTCTTC
-,-,TRBV19,TRBJ2-7,CASSIRQGGEQYF,TGTGCCAGTAGTATACGACAGGGAGGTGAGCAGTACTTC
-,-,TRBV30,TRBJ2-2,CAWSWGTGELFF,TGTGCCTGGAGTTGGGGGACCGGGGAGCTGTTTTTT
-,-,TRBV19,TRBJ2-2,CASSIQYDANTGELFF,TGTGCCAGTAGTATACAATACGATGCGAACACCGGGGAGCTGTTTTTT
-,-,TRBV5-1,TRBJ1-1,CASSLRAQTGWATEAFF,TGCGCCAGCAGCTTGAGGGCTCAGACAGGTTGGGCCACTGAAGCTTTCTTT
TRBD1,-,TRBV11-2,TRBJ1-4,CASSLATTGDEKLFF,TGTGCCAGCAGCTTAGCCACCACAGGGGATGAAAAACTGTTTTTT
TRBD1,-,TRBV24-1,TRBJ1-2,CATSDPRQGEDGYTF,TGTGCCACCAGTGATCCTCGACAGGGGGAGGATGGCTACACCTTC
-,-,TRBV5-1,TRBJ2-2,CASSLNPTRVGRRELFF,TGCGCCAGCAGCTTGAACCCGACTAGGGTCGGTCGCCGGGAGCTGTTTTTT
TRBD1,-,TRBV7-9,TRBJ1-2,CASSYRQGAGYTF,TGTGCCAGCAGCTATCGACAGGGGGCTGGCTACACCTTC
TRBD1,-,TRBV3-1/TRBV3-2,TRBJ2-7,CASSQDGGQGTHEQYF,TGTGCCAGCAGCCAAGATGGGGGACAGGGTACCCACGAGCAGTACTTC
-,-,TRBV10-3,TRBJ2-6,CAISESGGPGGANVLTF,TGTGCCATCAGTGAGTCGGGGGGACCGGGCGGGGCCAACGTCCTGACTTTC
-,-,TRBV7-9,TRBJ2-5,CASSPSRVSRETQYF,TGTGCCAGCAGCCCCTCCAGGGTGTCGAGAGAGACCCAGTACTTC
-,once,TRBV7-8,TRBJ1-5,CASSLEGQSVQPQHF,TGTGCCAGCAGCTTAGAAGGACAAAGCGTCCAGCCCCAGCATTTT
-,-,TRBV19,TRBJ2-7,CASSGYHQGGYEQYF,TGTGCCAGTAGTGGTTATCATCAGGGAGGTTACGAGCAGTACTTC
-,once,TRBV6-1,TRBJ1-5,CASSEALPDQPQHF,TGTGCCAGCAGTGAAGCCCTACCTGATCAGCCCCAGCATTTT
-,-,TRBV30,TRBJ2-1,CAWSVGDEQFF,TGTGCCTGGAGTGTAGGGGATGAGCAGTTCTTC
-,-,TRBV27,TRBJ2-1,CASSFRVSYNEQFF,TGTGCCAGCAGTTTTAGAGTTTCCTACAATGAGCAGTTCTTC
-,-,TRBV2,TRBJ1-5,CASAAGVSGNQPQHF,TGTGCCAGCGCTGCCGGGGTATCTGGCAATCAGCCCCAGCATTTT
-,-,TRBV6-1,TRBJ2-5,CASSESQGLETQYF,TGTGCCAGCAGTGAGAGCCAGGGATTAGAGACCCAGTACTTC
TRBD2,-,TRBV11-3,TRBJ2-5,CASSLGSASGSEEETQYF,TGTGCCAGCAGCTTAGGTTCGGCTAGCGGGAGTGAGGAGGAGACCCAGTACTTC
-,-,TRBV19,TRBJ1-5,CASSISPQGNQPQHF,TGTGCCAGTAGTATTTCCCCGCAGGGGAATCAGCCCCAGCATTTT
TRBD2,-,TRBV11-2,TRBJ2-5,CASSSGTRTPQETQYF,TGTGCCAGCAGCTCCGGGACTAGGACTCCCCAAGAGACCCAGTACTTC
TRBD1,-,TRBV9,TRBJ1-6,CASSVATGGNNSPLHF,TGTGCCAGCAGCGTAGCCACAGGGGGAAATAATTCACCCCTCCACTTT
-,once,TRBV18,TRBJ2-3,CASSPRGLTDTQYF,TGTGCCAGCTCACCACGGGGCCTTACAGATACGCAGTATTTT
TRBD2,-,TRBV5-4,TRBJ2-3,CASSSGTSGTDTQYF,TGTGCCAGCAGCTCCGGGACTAGCGGCACAGATACGCAGTATTTT
-,-,TRBV18,TRBJ2-7,CASSASEARGEQYF,TGTGCCAGCTCAGCAAGCGAGGCGCGGGGAGAGCAGTACTTC
-,-,TRBV7-9,TRBJ2-1,CASSFGPEQFF,TGTGCCAGCAGCTTTGGTCCCGAGCAGTTCTTC
-,once,TRBV21-1,TRBJ2-7,CASSSPGQSTYEQYF,TGTGCCAGCAGCAGCCCGGGGCAGTCTACCTACGAGCAGTACTTC
-,-,TRBV14,TRBJ2-2,CASSPRTTGELFF,TGTGCCAGCAGCCCCCGGACCACCGGGGAGCTGTTTTTT
-,-,TRBV5-1,TRBJ2-5,CASSLVGTSKETQYF,TGCGCCAGCAGCTTAGTCGGGACGTCAAAAGAGACCCAGTACTTC
-,-,TRBV7-2,TRBJ2-2,CASSPSGGMSGELFF,TGTGCCAGCAGCCCATCTGGGGGCATGAGCGGGGAGCTGTTTTTT
-,-,TRBV7-6,TRBJ2-7,CATGEGQGDYEQYF,TGTGCCACCGGGGAGGGACAAGGGGACTACGAGCAGTACTTC
-,-,TRBV9,TRBJ1-2,CASSGPLSSVGYTF,TGTGCCAGCAGCGGACCCCTATCGTCCGTTGGCTACACCTTC
TRBD2,-,TRBV14,TRBJ2-5,CASSQELAAGGTTQYF,TGTGCCAGCAGCCAAGAACTGGCTGCGGGGGGAACGACCCAGTACTTC
TRBD1,-,TRBV10-3,TRBJ1-1,CAISESDRRAFF,TGTGCCATCAGTGAGTCGGACAGGAGAGCTTTCTTT
-,-,TRBV14,TRBJ2-3,CASSQDLVGPLGTDTQYF,TGTGCCAGCAGCCAAGATCTTGTCGGCCCCCTTGGCACAGATACGCAGTATTTT
-,-,TRBV19,TRBJ1-2,CASSAGVSYGYTF,TGTGCCAGTAGTGCCGGGGTATCGTATGGCTACACCTTC
TRBD1,-,TRBV29-1,TRBJ1-5,CSVTHGQGADQPQHF,TGCAGCGTTACCCATGGACAGGGGGCTGATCAGCCCCAGCATTTT
TRBD2,-,TRBV7-9,TRBJ2-1,CASGTERGSSYNEQFF,TGTGCCAGCGGCACGGAGCGGGGGAGCTCCTACAATGAGCAGTTCTTC
-,-,TRBV4-3,TRBJ2-1,CASSQDEGAYNEQFF,TGCGCCAGCAGCCAAGATGAGGGGGCCTACAATGAGCAGTTCTTC
-,few,TRBV7-9,TRBJ2-1,CASRQSGSSYNEQFF,TGTGCCAGCAGACAATCCGGGTCCTCCTACAATGAGCAGTTCTTC
-,-,TRBV4-2,TRBJ1-5,CASSQAQGNPQPQHF,TGTGCCAGCAGCCAAGCACAGGGTAATCCTCAGCCCCAGCATTTT
-,-,TRBV9,TRBJ2-3,CASSVEAATSTDTQYF,TGTGCCAGCAGCGTAGAAGCGGCGACTAGCACAGATACGCAGTATTTT
-,-,TRBV4-3,TRBJ1-6,CASSQDPVGYENSPLHF,TGCGCCAGCAGCCAAGATCCCGTGGGTTACGAGAATTCACCCCTCCACTTT
-,-,TRBV9,TRBJ1-4,CASSALGQYNEKLFF,TGTGCCAGCAGCGCGTTGGGGCAGTACAATGAAAAACTGTTTTTT